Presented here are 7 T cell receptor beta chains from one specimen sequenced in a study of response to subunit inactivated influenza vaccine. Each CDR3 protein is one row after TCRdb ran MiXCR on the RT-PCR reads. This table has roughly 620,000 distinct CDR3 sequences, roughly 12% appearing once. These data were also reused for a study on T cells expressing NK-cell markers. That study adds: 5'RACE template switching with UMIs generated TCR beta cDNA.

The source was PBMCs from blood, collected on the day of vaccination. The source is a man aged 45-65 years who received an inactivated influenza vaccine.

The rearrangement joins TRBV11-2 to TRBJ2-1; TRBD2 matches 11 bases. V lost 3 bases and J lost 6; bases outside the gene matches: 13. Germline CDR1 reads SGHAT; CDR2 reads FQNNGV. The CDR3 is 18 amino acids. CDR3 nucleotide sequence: TGTGCCAGCAGCTTGGTACTAGCGGGAGACGTTTTCCTCAATGAGCAGTTCTTC. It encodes CASSLVLAGDVFLNEQFF.

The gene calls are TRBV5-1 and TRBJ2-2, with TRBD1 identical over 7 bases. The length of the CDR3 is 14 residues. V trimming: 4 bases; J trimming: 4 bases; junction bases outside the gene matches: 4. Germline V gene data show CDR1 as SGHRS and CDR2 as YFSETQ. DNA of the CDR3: TGCGCCAGCAGCAATCGACAGGGCACCGGGGAGCTGTTTTTT. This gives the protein CASSNRQGTGELFF.

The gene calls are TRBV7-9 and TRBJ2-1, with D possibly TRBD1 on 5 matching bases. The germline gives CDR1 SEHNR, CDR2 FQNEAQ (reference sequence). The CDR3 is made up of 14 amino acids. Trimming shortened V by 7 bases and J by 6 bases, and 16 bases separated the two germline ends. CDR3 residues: CASMAQGLPNEQFF. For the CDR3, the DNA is TGTGCCAGCATGGCGCAGGGTTTGCCCAATGAGCAGTTCTTC.

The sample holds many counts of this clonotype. The CDR3 protein is CASSYVGGEQYF. The CDR3 DNA reads TGTGCCAGCAGTTACGTAGGGGGCGAGCAGTACTTC. This chain joins TRBV6-2 or TRBV6-3 and TRBJ2-7, with D possibly being TRBD1 (6 bases). Germline-derived CDR1 and CDR2 are MNHEY and SVGEGT. This CDR3 comprises 12 residues. Trimming removed 2 bases from V and 6 bases from J, with 8 bases in between.

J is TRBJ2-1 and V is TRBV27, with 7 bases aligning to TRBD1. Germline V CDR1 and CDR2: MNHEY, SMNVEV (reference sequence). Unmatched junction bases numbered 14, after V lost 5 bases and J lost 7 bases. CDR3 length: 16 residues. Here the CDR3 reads CASSTSGQSPRNEQFF. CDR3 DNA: TGTGCCAGCAGTACCTCGGGACAGAGTCCTCGGAATGAGCAGTTCTTC.

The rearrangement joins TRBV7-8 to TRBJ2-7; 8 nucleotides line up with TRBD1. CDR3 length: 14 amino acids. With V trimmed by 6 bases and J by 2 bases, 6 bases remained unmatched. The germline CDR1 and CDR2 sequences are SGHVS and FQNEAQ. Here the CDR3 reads CASRQGGNTYEQYF. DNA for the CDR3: TGTGCCAGCAGACAGGGGGGAAATACCTACGAGCAGTACTTC.

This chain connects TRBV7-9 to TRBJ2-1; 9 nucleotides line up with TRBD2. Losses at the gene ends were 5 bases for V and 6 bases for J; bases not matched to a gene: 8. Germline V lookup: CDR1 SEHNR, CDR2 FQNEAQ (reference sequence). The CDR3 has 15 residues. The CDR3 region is CASSPRLAEFNEQFF. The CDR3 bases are TGTGCCAGCAGCCCTCGACTAGCGGAATTCAATGAGCAGTTCTTC.